This entry concerns a single T cell receptor beta chain. Its matching antigen is unknown. TCRdb reprocessed the reads with MiXCR, giving one entry per CDR3 protein. Of about 100,000 distinct CDR3 sequences in the sample, more than 15% were seen once. The data were taken from a study of T cell repertoires in cytomegalovirus infection. As for the study in general: It was the public TCR beta signatures that indicated both CMV infection and matching HLA type. Study-level findings and limits: CMV carriers having the relevant HLA were flagged by cumulative public TCR beta family frequency. What dominated the ex vivo response were HLA-C-restricted CMV-specific TCR beta clonotypes.

This CDR3 is built from 16 residues. Germline V gene sequence: CDR1 LGHDT, CDR2 YNNKEL (reference sequence). V shed 4 bases and J 6 bases; nucleotides not matched to a gene: 11. The source material was PBMCs. This chain joins TRBV3-1 and TRBJ2-2; TRBD1 agrees at 7 bases. The clonotype was recovered from a human donor in good health (CMV status not recorded). Some clones in this sample may be carry-over from other donors' samples. The CDR3 reads CASSLSRTGSPGELFF. The CDR3 region has the DNA TGTGCCAGCAGCCTCTCCCGGACAGGATCACCCGGGGAGCTGTTTTTT.